This T cell receptor beta chain was documented in a study of patients and donors after allogeneic stem cell transplantation. Using its own MiXCR run on the RT-PCR reads, TCRdb lists one record per CDR3 protein. The table shows about 960,000 distinct CDR3 sequences, with about a sixth occurring only once. The receptor was derived from a human donor who was either an allogeneic HSCT recipient or a stem cell or donor lymphocyte infusion donor (not recorded which). It is not recorded whose cells these are; they may come from a transplant donor. Sequenced: blood, either unsorted or a sorted T cell fraction (not recorded which).

DNA for the CDR3: TGTGCCATCAGTGAGTCCGGGGGGTTCACTGAAGCTTTCTTT. This encodes CAISESGGFTEAFF. J is TRBJ1-1 and V is TRBV10-3, with D possibly TRBD1 on 5 matching bases. The germline CDR1 and CDR2 sequences are ENHRY and SYGVKD. The CDR3 loop spans 14 amino acids. The germline V and J ends were trimmed by 0 bases and 4 bases, with 9 bases remaining between them.